The present TCR beta chain was sequenced within a study of T cells in Graves' hyperthyroidism and ophthalmopathy. Findings of the study overall: A model using 13 V-J features told ophthalmopathy apart from stable hyperthyroidism.

CDR1 MNHEY and CDR2 SVGAGI come from the germline V gene. V lost 4 bases to trimming and J lost 2 bases; unmatched junction nucleotides: 6. This CDR3 has 15 residues. This clonotype was seen more than once but under ten times. Its antigen is currently unknown. This clone may be a read error of a much larger clone one base away. TCR beta CDR3 sequences were amplified from RNA transcripts. Initially, a first-round RT-PCR of the TCR CDR3 employed the HTBI primer set. MiXCR was run by TCRdb on the multiplex PCR reads, yielding one entry per CDR3 protein. This table has more than 500,000 distinct CDR3 sequences, about 46% appearing once.

The chain uses TRBV6-5 and TRBJ1-2; 8 positions agree with TRBD1. This clonotype was sampled from an adult woman with Graves' disease, either hyperthyroidism or ophthalmopathy (not recorded which). The sample comprised peripheral blood or thyroid tissue (not recorded which). The CDR3 DNA is TGTGCCAGCAGTTCATATCGACAGGGGAACTATGGCTACACCTTC. Translated, it gives CASSSYRQGNYGYTF.